The 5 T cell receptor beta chains reported below all come from one sample, sequenced in a study of T cells in Graves' hyperthyroidism and ophthalmopathy. Amplified TCR beta CDR3 regions derived from RNA transcripts. TCR CDR3 underwent first-round RT-PCR with the HTBI primer set. MiXCR, run by TCRdb on the multiplex PCR reads, gives a single entry per CDR3 protein. The sample shows some 500,000 distinct CDR3 sequences, 15% to 20% of them seen only once. Sequencing input: blood. All receptors come from a woman aged 25 to 45 with Graves' ophthalmopathy.

This clonotype was detected only a few times. The gene calls are TRBV7-6 and TRBJ1-6; 8 nucleotides agree with TRBD1. Trimming removed 2 bases from V and 5 bases from J; junction bases left unmatched: 14. The CDR3 is made up of 19 amino acids. Germline V gives CDR1 SGHVS, CDR2 FNYEAQ. The CDR3, as DNA: TGTGCCAGCAGCTTATTCCCCCCGGGAAGGACAGGGAATAATTCACCCCTCCACTTT. As protein: CASSLFPPGRTGNNSPLHF.

The chain combines TRBV6-2 or TRBV6-3 with TRBJ2-7; D may be TRBD1 or TRBD2 (5 bases each). Trimming took 4 bases from V and 0 from J, leaving 13 bases between them. This CDR3 has 15 residues. In germline, CDR1 is MNHEY, CDR2 SVGEGT. This CDR3 reads CASSLGDGVSYEQYF. In DNA form, the CDR3 reads TGTGCCAGCAGTTTGGGGGACGGAGTCTCCTACGAGCAGTACTTC.

V is TRBV4-3 and J is TRBJ1-1, with a tentative D call TRBD1 (6 bases). V lost 0 bases to trimming and J lost 11 bases, with 22 bases between them. CDR3 length: 16 amino acids. Germline CDR1 reads LGHNA; CDR2 reads YSLEER. CDR3 protein: CASSQEWGRGGLRAFF. The CDR3 DNA sequence: TGCGCCAGCAGCCAAGAATGGGGGCGGGGGGGGCTGAGGGCTTTCTTT.

The rearrangement joins TRBV20-1 to TRBJ2-7; TRBD1 matches 8 bases. With V trimmed by 5 bases and J by 3 bases, 9 bases remained unmatched. In germline, CDR1 is DFQATT, CDR2 SNEGSKA (reference sequence). The CDR3 is 14 amino acids. CDR3 loop: CSAPPQGALYEQYF. The CDR3 coding sequence is TGCAGTGCTCCTCCCCAGGGGGCCCTCTACGAGCAGTACTTC.

This chain connects TRBV7-6 to TRBJ2-5; tentatively, D is TRBD1 (6 bases). Germline CDR1 SGHVS, CDR2 FNYEAQ. The V end lost 1 base, the J end lost 5 bases, and 14 bases lay between the germline ends. The CDR3 contains 15 residues. For the CDR3, the DNA is TGTGCCAGCAGCTTAGATAGGGGGACGCGGGAGACCCAGTACTTC. Encoded protein: CASSLDRGTRETQYF.